This TCR beta chain was captured in a study of T cell repertoires in cytomegalovirus infection. The ends were cut back, 0 bases at V and 9 bases at J, with 15 bases in the middle. CDR3 length: 13 amino acids. CDR1 and CDR2 (germline): DFQATT, SNEGSKA (reference sequence). TCRdb re-called the reads through MiXCR, storing one row per CDR3 protein. Here the sample spans roughly 300,000 distinct CDR3 sequences, more than 8% being singletons. The chain uses TRBV20-1 and TRBJ2-7, with D perhaps matching TRBD2 (6 bases). Source material: PBMCs. This TCR derives from a human donor in good health (CMV status not recorded). Some clones in this sample may be carry-over from other donors' samples. CDR3 residues: CSARDRGMGSQYF. The CDR3 DNA sequence: TGCAGTGCTAGAGATCGGGGGATGGGCTCGCAGTACTTC.